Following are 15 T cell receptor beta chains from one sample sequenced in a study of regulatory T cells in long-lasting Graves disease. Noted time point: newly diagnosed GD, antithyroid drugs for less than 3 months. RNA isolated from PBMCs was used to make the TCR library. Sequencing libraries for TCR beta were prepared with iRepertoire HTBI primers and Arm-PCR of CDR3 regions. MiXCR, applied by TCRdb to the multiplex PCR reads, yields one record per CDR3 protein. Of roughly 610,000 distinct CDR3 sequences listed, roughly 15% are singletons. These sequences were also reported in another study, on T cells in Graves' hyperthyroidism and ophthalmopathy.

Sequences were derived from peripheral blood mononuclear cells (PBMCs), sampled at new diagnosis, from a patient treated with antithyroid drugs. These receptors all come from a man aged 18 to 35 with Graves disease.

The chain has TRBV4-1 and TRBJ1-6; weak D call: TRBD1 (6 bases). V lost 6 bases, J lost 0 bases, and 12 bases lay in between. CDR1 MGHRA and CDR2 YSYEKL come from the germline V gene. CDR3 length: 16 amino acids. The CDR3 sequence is CASRMDSLSYNSPLHF. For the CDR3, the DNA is TGCGCCAGCAGAATGGACAGCCTCTCCTATAATTCACCCCTCCACTTT.

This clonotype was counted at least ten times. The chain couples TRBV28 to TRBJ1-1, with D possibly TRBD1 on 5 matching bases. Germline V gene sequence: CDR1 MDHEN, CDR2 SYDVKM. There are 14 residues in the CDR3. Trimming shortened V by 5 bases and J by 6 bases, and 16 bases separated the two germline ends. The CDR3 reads CASSPGHKSAEAFF. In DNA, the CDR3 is TGTGCCAGCAGTCCCGGACATAAGAGCGCTGAAGCTTTCTTT.

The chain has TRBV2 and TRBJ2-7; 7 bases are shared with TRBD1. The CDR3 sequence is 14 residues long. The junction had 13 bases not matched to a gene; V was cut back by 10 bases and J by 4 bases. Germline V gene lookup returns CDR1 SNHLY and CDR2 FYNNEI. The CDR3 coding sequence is TGTGCCACCACCCAGACCGGGACAGCATACGAGCAGTACTTC. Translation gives CATTQTGTAYEQYF.

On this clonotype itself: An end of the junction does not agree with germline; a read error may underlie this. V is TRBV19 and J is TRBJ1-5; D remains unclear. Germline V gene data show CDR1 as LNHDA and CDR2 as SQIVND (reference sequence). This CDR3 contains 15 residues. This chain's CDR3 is CASSIASLSIQPQHF. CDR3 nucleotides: TGTGCCAGTAGTATTGCCAGCCTTAGCATTCAGCCCCAGCATTTT.

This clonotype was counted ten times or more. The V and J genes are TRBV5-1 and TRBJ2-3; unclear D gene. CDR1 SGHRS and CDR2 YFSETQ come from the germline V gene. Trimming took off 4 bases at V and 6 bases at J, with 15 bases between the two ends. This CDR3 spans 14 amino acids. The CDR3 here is CASSPGEALDTQYF. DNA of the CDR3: TGCGCCAGCAGCCCCGGCGAGGCGCTTGATACGCAGTATTTT.

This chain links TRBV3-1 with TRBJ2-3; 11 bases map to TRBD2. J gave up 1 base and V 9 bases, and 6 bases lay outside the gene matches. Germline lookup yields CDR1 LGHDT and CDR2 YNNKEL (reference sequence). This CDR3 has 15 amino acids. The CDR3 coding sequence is TGTGCCAGTCATCTAGCGGGAGGCGGCACAGATACGCAGTATTTT. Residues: CASHLAGGGTDTQYF.

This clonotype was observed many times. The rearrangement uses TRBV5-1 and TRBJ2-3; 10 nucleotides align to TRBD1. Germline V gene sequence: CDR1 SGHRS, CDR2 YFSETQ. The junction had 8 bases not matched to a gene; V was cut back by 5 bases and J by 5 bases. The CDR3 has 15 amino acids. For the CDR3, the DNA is TGCGCCAGCAGTCCCGACAGGGGGCGCGGAGATACGCAGTATTTT. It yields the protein CASSPDRGRGDTQYF.

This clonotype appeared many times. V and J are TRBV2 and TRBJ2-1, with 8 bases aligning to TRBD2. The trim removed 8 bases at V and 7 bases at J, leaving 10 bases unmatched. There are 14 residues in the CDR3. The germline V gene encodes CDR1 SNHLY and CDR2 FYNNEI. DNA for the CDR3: TGTGCCAGCGAGGGACTAGTTCCGTATAATGAGCAGTTCTTC. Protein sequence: CASEGLVPYNEQFF. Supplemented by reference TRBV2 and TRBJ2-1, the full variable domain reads EPEVTQTPSHQVTQMGQEVILRCVPISNHLYFYWYRQILGQKVEFLVSFYNNEISEKSEIFDDQFSVERPDGSNFTLKIRSTKLEDSAMYFCASEGLVPYNEQFFGPGTRLTVL.

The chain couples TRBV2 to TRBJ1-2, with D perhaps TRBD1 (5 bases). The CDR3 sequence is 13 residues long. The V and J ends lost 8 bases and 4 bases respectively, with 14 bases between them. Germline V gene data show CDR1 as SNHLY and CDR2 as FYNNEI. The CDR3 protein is CASRGESSYGYTF. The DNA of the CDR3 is TGTGCCAGCCGAGGGGAAAGCAGCTATGGCTACACCTTC. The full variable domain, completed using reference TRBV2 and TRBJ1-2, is EPEVTQTPSHQVTQMGQEVILRCVPISNHLYFYWYRQILGQKVEFLVSFYNNEISEKSEIFDDQFSVERPDGSNFTLKIRSTKLEDSAMYFCASRGESSYGYTFGSGTRLTVV.

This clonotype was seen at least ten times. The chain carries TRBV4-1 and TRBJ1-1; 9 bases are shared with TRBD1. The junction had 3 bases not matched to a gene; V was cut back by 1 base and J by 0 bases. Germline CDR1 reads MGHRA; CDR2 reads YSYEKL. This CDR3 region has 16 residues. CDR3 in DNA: TGCGCCAGCAGCCAAGCGGGACAGGGTCTGAACACTGAAGCTTTCTTT. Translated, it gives CASSQAGQGLNTEAFF.

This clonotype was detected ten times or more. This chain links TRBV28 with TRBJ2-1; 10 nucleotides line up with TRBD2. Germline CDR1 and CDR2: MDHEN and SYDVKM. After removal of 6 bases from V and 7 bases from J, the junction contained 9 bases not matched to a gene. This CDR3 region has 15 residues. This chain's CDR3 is CASSSAAGGRNEQFF. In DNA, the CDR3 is TGTGCCAGCAGCTCTGCAGCGGGAGGGCGGAATGAGCAGTTCTTC.

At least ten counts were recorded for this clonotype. In nucleotides, the CDR3 is TGTGCCAGCAGCCCACAGGGATCCTACAATGAGCAGTTCTTC. Protein sequence: CASSPQGSYNEQFF. This chain connects TRBV12-3 or TRBV12-4 to TRBJ2-1; possibly TRBD1 for D (6 bases). Between the trimmed V and J ends, which lost 6 bases and 1 base, there was a span of 10 bases. The length of the CDR3 is 14 residues.

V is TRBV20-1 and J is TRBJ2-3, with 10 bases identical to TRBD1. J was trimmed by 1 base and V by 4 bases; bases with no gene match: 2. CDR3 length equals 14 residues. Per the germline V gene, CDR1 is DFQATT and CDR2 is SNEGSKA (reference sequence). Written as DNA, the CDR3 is TGCAGTGCTAAGGACAGGGGGGGCACAGATACGCAGTATTTT. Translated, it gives CSAKDRGGTDTQYF.

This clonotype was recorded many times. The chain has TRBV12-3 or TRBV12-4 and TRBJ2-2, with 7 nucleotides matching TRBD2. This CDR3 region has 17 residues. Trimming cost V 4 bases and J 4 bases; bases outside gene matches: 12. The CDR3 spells CASSWGFGGSGTGELFF. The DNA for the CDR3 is TGTGCCAGCAGTTGGGGGTTTGGCGGGAGCGGCACCGGGGAGCTGTTTTTT.

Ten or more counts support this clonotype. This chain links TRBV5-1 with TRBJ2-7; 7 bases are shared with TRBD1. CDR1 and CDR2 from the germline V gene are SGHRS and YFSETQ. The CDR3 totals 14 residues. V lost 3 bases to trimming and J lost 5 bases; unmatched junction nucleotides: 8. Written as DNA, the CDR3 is TGCGCCAGCAGCTCCGGGACAGCTTCTGACGAGCAGTACTTC. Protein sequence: CASSSGTASDEQYF.